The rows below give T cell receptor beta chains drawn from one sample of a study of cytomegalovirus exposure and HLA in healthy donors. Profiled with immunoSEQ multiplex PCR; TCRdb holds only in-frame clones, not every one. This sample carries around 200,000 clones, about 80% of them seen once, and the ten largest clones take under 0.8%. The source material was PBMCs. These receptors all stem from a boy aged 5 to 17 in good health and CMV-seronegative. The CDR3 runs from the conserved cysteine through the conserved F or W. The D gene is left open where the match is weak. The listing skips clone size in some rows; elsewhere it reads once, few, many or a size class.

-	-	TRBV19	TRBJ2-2	CASSMGHSAGELFF	TGTGCCAGTAGTATGGGACATAGCGCCGGGGAGCTGTTTTTT
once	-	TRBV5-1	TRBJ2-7	CASRVAPSYEQYF	TGCGCCAGCAGAGTAGCCCCCTCCTACGAGCAGTACTTC
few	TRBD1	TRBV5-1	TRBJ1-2	CASSLNRDRGQSGYTF	TGCGCCAGCAGCCTCAACCGGGACAGGGGGCAGAGTGGCTACACCTTC
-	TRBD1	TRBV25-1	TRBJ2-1	CASSSKGQGANEQFF	TGTGCCAGCAGTTCGAAGGGACAGGGGGCCAATGAGCAGTTCTTC
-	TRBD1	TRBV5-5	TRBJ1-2	CASSSRDRIYGYTF	TGTGCCAGCAGCTCTCGGGACAGGATCTATGGCTACACCTTC
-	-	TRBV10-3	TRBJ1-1	CAISESNKMNTEAFF	TGTGCCATCAGTGAGTCTAACAAGATGAACACTGAAGCTTTCTTT
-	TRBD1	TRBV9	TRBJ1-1	CASSVPTTGELPEAFF	TGTGCCAGCAGCGTACCTACGACAGGGGAATTGCCTGAAGCTTTCTTT
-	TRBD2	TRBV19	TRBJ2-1	CASSIIQLADYNEQFF	TGTGCCAGTAGTATAATACAACTAGCGGACTACAATGAGCAGTTCTTC
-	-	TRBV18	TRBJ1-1	CASSPKTTVNTEAFF	TGTGCCAGCTCACCCAAAACGACAGTGAACACTGAAGCTTTCTTT
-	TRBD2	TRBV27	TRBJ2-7	CASSSRASGTYEQYF	TGTGCCAGCAGTTCCCGGGCTAGCGGGACTTACGAGCAGTACTTC
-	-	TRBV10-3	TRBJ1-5	CAISEENRSNQPQHF	TGTGCCATCAGTGAGGAAAACAGGAGCAATCAGCCCCAGCATTTT
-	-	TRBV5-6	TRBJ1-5	CASSHSGQRNQPQHF	TGTGCCAGCAGCCACTCGGGTCAACGCAATCAGCCCCAGCATTTT
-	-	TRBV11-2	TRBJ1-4	CASSLDGRANEKLFF	TGTGCCAGCAGCTTAGACGGGCGGGCTAATGAAAAACTGTTTTTT
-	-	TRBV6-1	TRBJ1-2	CASSGAESYGYTF	TGTGCCAGCAGTGGAGCGGAGTCGTATGGCTACACCTTC
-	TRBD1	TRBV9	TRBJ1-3	CASSERQGAGGNTIYF	TGTGCCAGCAGCGAAAGACAGGGGGCGGGAGGAAACACCATATATTTT
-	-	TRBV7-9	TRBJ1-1	CASSYEAPEAFF	TGTGCCAGCAGTTACGAGGCCCCTGAAGCTTTCTTT
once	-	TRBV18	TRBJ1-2	CASSPGGNPNYGYTF	TGTGCCAGCTCACCCGGGGGGAACCCTAACTATGGCTACACCTTC
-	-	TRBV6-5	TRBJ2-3	CASSYGQPSTDTQYF	TGTGCCAGCAGTTACGGGCAACCTAGCACAGATACGCAGTATTTT
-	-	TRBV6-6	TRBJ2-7	CASSPRGTYEQYF	TGTGCCAGCAGTCCAAGGGGGACATACGAGCAGTACTTC
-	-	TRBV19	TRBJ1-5	CASSPGASTSNQPQHF	TGTGCCAGTAGCCCAGGGGCCTCAACCAGCAATCAGCCCCAGCATTTT
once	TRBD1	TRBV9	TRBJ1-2	CASSVWDSYGYTF	TGTGCCAGCAGCGTATGGGACAGCTATGGCTACACCTTC
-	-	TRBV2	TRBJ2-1	CASSALETNEQFF	TGTGCCAGCAGTGCCCTTGAGACAAATGAGCAGTTCTTC
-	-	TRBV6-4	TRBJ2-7	CASRDDRWEYEQYF	TGTGCCAGCAGGGATGACAGGTGGGAGTACGAGCAGTACTTC
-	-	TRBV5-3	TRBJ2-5	CARSPTAARETQYF	TGTGCCAGAAGCCCCACCGCGGCCCGGGAGACCCAGTACTTC
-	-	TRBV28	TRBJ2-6	CASSFPGPNVLTF	TGTGCCAGCAGCTTCCCTGGGCCCAACGTCCTGACTTTC